This entry lists 28 T cell receptor beta chains sequenced from one sample in a study of OX40 agonist ivuxolimab in advanced cancers. The protocol used for the library was the immunoSEQ multiplex PCR assay. TCRdb retrieved this table from immuneACCESS and kept in-frame rearrangements only. Not all clones are present; in checked studies, unresolved V genes account for under half, and no reason is known for the remainder. The sample data list over 70,000 clones, and approximately 90% of these were observed just once. The ten largest clones add up to approximately 11% of the sample. Sequencing was performed on CD4+ or CD8+ T cells sorted from blood, taken in a trial of the OX40 agonist ivuxolimab. The receptors come from an adult with an advanced solid tumor such as melanoma, head and neck, liver or kidney cancer.

This clone has only a few counts. V usage is TRBV30 and J usage is TRBJ2-6; D ambiguous. Between the trimmed V and J ends, which lost 2 bases and 0 bases, there was a span of 8 bases. Germline V CDR1 and CDR2: GTSNPN, SVGIG (reference sequence). The CDR3 is 15 amino acids. The CDR3 region is CAWSLTASGANVLTF. The CDR3 DNA follows: TGTGCCTGGAGTTTGACGGCCTCTGGGGCCAACGTCCTGACTTTC.

The V call is TRBV4-1, the J call TRBJ1-4, with TRBD1 identical over 10 bases. V lost 1 base, J lost 8 bases, and 7 bases stayed unmatched. The CDR3 sequence is 16 residues long. Germline CDR1 reads MGHRA; CDR2 reads YSYEKL. The CDR3 is CASSQVGQGLLEKLFF. CDR3 DNA: TGCGCCAGCAGCCAAGTGGGACAGGGGCTACTGGAAAAACTGTTTTTT.

The CDR3 region is CASSQVDLSTDTQYF. CDR3 sequence (DNA): TGCGCCAGCAGCCAAGTGGACCTTAGCACAGATACGCAGTATTTT. The chain joins TRBV4-1 to TRBJ2-3; D call uncertain. Germline V gene lookup returns CDR1 MGHRA and CDR2 YSYEKL. Trimming took off 1 base at V and 0 bases at J, with 8 bases between the two ends. There are 15 residues in the CDR3.

The CDR3 sequence: CASTEAGHTDTQYF. In nucleotides, the CDR3 is TGTGCCAGCACAGAGGCGGGGCACACAGATACGCAGTATTTT. The V and J genes are TRBV2 and TRBJ2-3; D possibly corresponds to TRBD2 (6 bases). The CDR3 is made up of 14 amino acids. Trimming removed 7 bases at V and 2 bases at J, with 13 bases between. The germline gives CDR1 SNHLY, CDR2 FYNNEI. Looking up the rest from reference TRBV2 and TRBJ2-3 gives the full variable domain: EPEVTQTPSHQVTQMGQEVILRCVPISNHLYFYWYRQILGQKVEFLVSFYNNEISEKSEIFDDQFSVERPDGSNFTLKIRSTKLEDSAMYFCASTEAGHTDTQYFGPGTRLTVL.

The chain carries TRBV27 and TRBJ2-7, with 7 positions matching TRBD2. This CDR3 spans 12 amino acids. V shed 5 bases, J shed 6 bases, and the junction held 4 bases outside the gene matches. Germline V CDR1 and CDR2: MNHEY, SMNVEV (reference sequence). Written as DNA, the CDR3 is TGTGCCAGCAGTCGGCCGGGAGGCGAGCAGTACTTC. Translating gives CASSRPGGEQYF.

The chain is built from TRBV10-2 and TRBJ1-4; 7 nucleotides match TRBD1. CDR3 length: 15 residues. V dropped 6 bases and J dropped 7; count of bases not matched to a gene: 11. The germline gives CDR1 WSHSY, CDR2 SAAADI. Written as DNA, the CDR3 is TGCGCCAGCAGCGCCACAGGGGCCTTTGGTGAAAAACTGTTTTTT. It encodes CASSATGAFGEKLFF.

V usage is TRBV19 and J usage is TRBJ1-1; D not certain. The CDR3 contains 13 residues. Germline V gives CDR1 LNHDA, CDR2 SQIVND (reference sequence). V shed 3 bases and J shed 4 bases, with 9 bases lying between them. The CDR3 here is CASSMSGSTEAFF. The CDR3 DNA reads TGTGCCAGTAGTATGTCCGGGAGCACTGAAGCTTTCTTT.

The chain employs TRBV7-9 and TRBJ2-2; D ambiguous. Germline V lookup: CDR1 SEHNR, CDR2 FQNEAQ (reference sequence). The CDR3 loop spans 14 amino acids. Between the trimmed V and J ends, which lost 4 bases and 1 base, there was a span of 7 bases. CDR3 residues: CASSSDGNTGELFF. For the CDR3, the DNA is TGTGCCAGCAGCTCGGACGGGAACACCGGGGAGCTGTTTTTT.

About this clone: Within the sample, other DNA sequences also encode this same CDR3. The genes are TRBV5-1 and TRBJ1-1; possibly TRBD1 for D (6 bases). Trimming left V 0 bases short and J 5 bases short, with 8 bases between. Germline V gives CDR1 SGHRS, CDR2 YFSETQ. The CDR3 totals 13 residues. The CDR3 bases are TGCGCCAGCAGCTTGGGAGGGGGAACTGAAGCTTTCTTT. The encoded protein is CASSLGGGTEAFF.

This chain uses TRBV19 with TRBJ1-1; a weak D match, TRBD1 (5 bases). CDR3 size: 17 residues. Germline lookup yields CDR1 LNHDA and CDR2 SQIVND (reference sequence). Trimming pared 6 bases from V and 1 base from J, leaving 21 bases between. CDR3 sequence (DNA): TGTGCCAGTAGCGAATTCTTTACCGACAGACAGAACACTGAAGCTTTCTTT. This codes for CASSEFFTDRQNTEAFF.

The rearrangement joins TRBV9 to TRBJ2-1; 13 bases fit TRBD2. The V and J ends lost 0 bases and 8 bases, in that order; junction bases with no gene match: 5. There are 16 residues in the CDR3. The V gene's germline CDR1 is SGDLS and CDR2 YYNGEE. CDR3 DNA: TGTGCCAGCAGCGTAGCCACTAGCGGGAGGGCTTATGAGCAGTTCTTC. Its protein product is CASSVATSGRAYEQFF.

This chain uses TRBV19 with TRBJ1-5, with D possibly matching TRBD1 (5 bases). Germline V gene data show CDR1 as LNHDA and CDR2 as SQIVND (reference sequence). The V and J ends lost 5 bases and 6 bases respectively, with 14 bases between them. The CDR3 runs 14 residues. The DNA for the CDR3 is TGTGCCAGTAGTCCACGGGGGACTTCTCAGCCCCAGCATTTT. This translates into CASSPRGTSQPQHF.

This chain connects TRBV11-2 to TRBJ2-7, with a tentative D call TRBD1 (8 bases). Trimming cost V 3 bases and J 4 bases, with 16 bases left between them. Germline assignment: CDR1 SGHAT and CDR2 FQNNGV. This CDR3 contains 15 residues. The CDR3 protein is CASSFRQGTTYEQYF. The CDR3 DNA reads as TGTGCCAGCAGCTTCCGACAGGGGACTACTTACGAGCAGTACTTC.

V is TRBV9 and J is TRBJ2-1; 8 bases are a match to TRBD1. The CDR3 totals 14 residues. CDR1 is SGDLS, CDR2 YYNGEE, per germline. After removal of 4 bases from V and 6 bases from J, the junction contained 6 bases not matched to a gene. CDR3 coding DNA: TGTGCCAGCAGCCCCTCGGACAGGGTCAATGAGCAGTTCTTC. Translated, it gives CASSPSDRVNEQFF.

V gene TRBV4-2 combines with J gene TRBJ2-6; D ambiguous. CDR1 is LGHNA, CDR2 YNFKEQ, per germline. V dropped 4 bases and J dropped 0 bases, with 7 bases sitting between them. This CDR3 contains 15 residues. The DNA of the CDR3 is TGTGCCAGCAGCCCTTCCGTCTCTGGGGCCAACGTCCTGACTTTC. Translating it yields CASSPSVSGANVLTF.

The chain joins TRBV27 to TRBJ2-5; 9 bases agree with TRBD1. The CDR3 extends over 15 amino acids. From germline, CDR1 is MNHEY and CDR2 SMNVEV (reference sequence). V shed 5 bases and J 5 bases; nucleotides not matched to a gene: 9. For the CDR3, the DNA is TGTGCCAGCAGTAGGGGACAGGGTGGCCGCGAGACCCAGTACTTC. It specifies CASSRGQGGRETQYF.

The chain recombines TRBV5-1 with TRBJ2-7, with 9 positions matching TRBD2. CDR3 size: 15 residues. Germline V gene sequence: CDR1 SGHRS, CDR2 YFSETQ. V dropped 4 bases and J dropped 3; count of bases not matched to a gene: 8. The CDR3 DNA is TGCGCCAGCAGCCGGGTAGCGGGGGACCGCTACGAGCAGTACTTC. This codes for CASSRVAGDRYEQYF.

The J gene is TRBJ1-2, the V gene TRBV13; TRBD1 agrees at 9 bases. CDR3 length equals 15 residues. Losses at the gene ends were 0 bases for V and 6 bases for J; bases not matched to a gene: 5. Germline V gene sequence: CDR1 PRHDT, CDR2 FYEKMQ (reference sequence). As DNA, the CDR3 is TGTGCCAGCAGCTTAGGCAGGACAGGGGCGGATGGCTACACCTTC. This gives the protein CASSLGRTGADGYTF.

The CDR3 reads CASSFFSRRTNTGELFF. The CDR3 region has the DNA TGTGCCAGCAGTTTTTTTTCACGACGGACGAACACCGGGGAGCTGTTTTTT. The chain uses TRBV28 and TRBJ2-2; D unclear. Trimming stripped 3 bases from V and 0 bases from J, with 14 bases between. From germline, CDR1 is MDHEN and CDR2 SYDVKM. The CDR3 totals 17 residues.

The V call is TRBV30, the J call TRBJ1-1; D uncertain. Germline V gene sequence: CDR1 GTSNPN, CDR2 SVGIG (reference sequence). V lost 5 bases and J 1 base, leaving 14 bases between the germline ends. This CDR3 is built from 14 residues. CDR3 in DNA: TGTGCCTGGGGTCCGGGCCATCCGAACACTGAAGCTTTCTTT. Protein product: CAWGPGHPNTEAFF. The variable domain in full, with the rest retrieved from reference TRBV30 and TRBJ1-1, is SQTIHQWPATLVQPVGSPLSLECTVEGTSNPNLYWYRQAAGRGLQLLFYSVGIGQISSEVPQNLSASRPQDRQFILSSKKLLLSDSGFYLCAWGPGHPNTEAFFGQGTRLTVV.

The V gene is TRBV7-9, the J gene TRBJ2-7; D is unclear. This CDR3 comprises 14 residues. CDR1 SEHNR and CDR2 FQNEAQ come from the germline V gene (reference sequence). Trimming removed 5 bases at V and 4 bases at J, with 15 bases between. The CDR3 sequence: CASSNLGPVYEQYF. In nucleotides, the CDR3 is TGTGCCAGCAGCAACCTCGGACCCGTTTACGAGCAGTACTTC.

This clone has just one count. The chain has TRBV27 and TRBJ2-3, with D tentatively TRBD1 or TRBD2 (6 bases each). Trimming removed 7 bases at V and 5 bases at J, with 13 bases between. This CDR3 region has 13 residues. Germline V gene sequence: CDR1 MNHEY, CDR2 SMNVEV (reference sequence). The CDR3 is CASNPGAGDTQYF. The DNA of the CDR3 is TGTGCCAGCAACCCGGGGGCGGGAGATACGCAGTATTTT.

The chain recombines TRBV28 with TRBJ1-2; D may be TRBD1 (6 bases). CDR1 is MDHEN and CDR2 is SYDVKM in the germline V gene. This CDR3 region has 15 residues. The V end was cut by 2 bases, the J end by 6 bases, with 16 bases between. DNA of the CDR3: TGTGCCAGCAGTTTAGGACCGGGGGCTAAGAATGGCTACACCTTC. Amino acid sequence: CASSLGPGAKNGYTF.

This chain joins TRBV7-2 and TRBJ1-4, with 10 bases identical to TRBD1. The CDR3 contains 14 residues. Germline-derived CDR1 and CDR2 are SGHTA and FQGNSA. The J segment lost 8 bases and the V segment lost 3 bases, leaving 3 bases of the junction unmatched. The CDR3: CASSLTGGLEKLFF. DNA of the CDR3: TGTGCCAGCAGCTTGACAGGGGGCCTAGAAAAACTGTTTTTT.

The V gene is TRBV19, the J gene TRBJ2-2; no firm D call. Per the germline V gene, CDR1 is LNHDA and CDR2 is SQIVND (reference sequence). Trimming removed 2 bases from V and 5 bases from J, with 15 bases in between. This CDR3 is built from 16 residues. The DNA of the CDR3 is TGTGCCAGTAGTATACCCTCAACGCAAAAGACCGGGGAGCTGTTTTTT. It specifies CASSIPSTQKTGELFF.

V is TRBV7-9 and J is TRBJ2-1; 9 nucleotides agree with TRBD2. The CDR3 has 19 amino acids. The germline V gene has CDR1 SEHNR and CDR2 FQNEAQ (reference sequence). The junction had 16 bases not matched to a gene; V was cut back by 5 bases and J by 2 bases. Written as DNA, the CDR3 is TGTGCCAGCAGCCCGGCGCACGGGGCTAGCGGGAAACCCTACAATGAGCAGTTCTTC. It yields the protein CASSPAHGASGKPYNEQFF.

This chain links TRBV5-6 with TRBJ2-7; 9 bases line up with TRBD1. The CDR3 spans 14 residues. Per germline, CDR1 SGHDT and CDR2 YYEEEE. The V segment lost 0 bases and the J segment 6 bases; nucleotides outside the gene matches: 4. The CDR3 bases are TGTGCCAGCAGCTTGGCCGGACAGGGGTCCGAGCAGTACTTC. This encodes CASSLAGQGSEQYF. Complete variable domain (other parts from reference TRBV5-6 and TRBJ2-7): DAGVTQSPTHLIKTRGQQVTLRCSPKSGHDTVSWYQQALGQGPQFIFQYYEEEERQRGNFPDRFSGHQFPNYSSELNVNALLLGDSALYLCASSLAGQGSEQYFGPGTRLTVT.

The chain couples TRBV9 to TRBJ2-2; TRBD2 aligns across 9 bases. Germline CDR1 reads SGDLS; CDR2 reads YYNGEE. The CDR3 loop spans 16 amino acids. The V gene end was trimmed by 3 bases and the J gene end by 4 bases; junction bases not matched to a gene: 7. CDR3 DNA: TGTGCCAGCAGCGACTCGACTAGCGGTTTCACCGGGGAGCTGTTTTTT. It is translated as CASSDSTSGFTGELFF.